The text below deals with one T cell receptor (beta chain). Its matching antigen is unknown. This entry belongs to a study of OX40 agonist ivuxolimab in advanced cancers. V gave up 6 bases and J gave up 9 bases, with 12 bases separating them. The CDR3 contains 13 residues. Germline assignment: CDR1 LNHDA and CDR2 SQIVND (reference sequence). Repertoires were generated with immunoSEQ multiplex PCR, while TCRdb's copy carries only in-frame clones and drops some. Of 30,000 or so clones listed, 90% were seen once; the top ten hold about 24%. The study, taken as a whole, reports: Circulating CD4+ and CD8+ T cells showed clonal expansion by week 6 at 0.1 to 3.0 mg/kg.

Material: CD4+ or CD8+ T cells sorted from blood, obtained in a trial of the OX40 agonist ivuxolimab. The sequence derives from an adult with an advanced solid tumor such as melanoma, head and neck, liver or kidney cancer. This chain joins TRBV19 and TRBJ1-6, with D unclear. Here the CDR3 reads CASRQFIGSPLHF. The CDR3 nucleotides are TGTGCCAGTAGGCAATTTATCGGTTCACCCCTCCACTTT. The whole variable domain, remainder taken from reference TRBV19 and TRBJ1-6, is DGGITQSPKYLFRKEGQNVTLSCEQNLNHDAMYWYRQDPGQGLRLIYYSQIVNDFQKGDIAEGYSVSREKKESFPLTVTSAQKNPTAFYLCASRQFIGSPLHFGNGTRLTVT.